Described below is a single T cell receptor (beta chain) sequence and its context. The entry originates in a study of cytomegalovirus exposure and HLA in healthy donors. Study-level background: As released early, the data held about 85 million unique TCRs from HLA-typed donors.

The PCR had 60 Vbeta and 13 Jbeta primers. Method: immunoSEQ multiplex PCR; TCRdb's copy keeps in-frame clones and lacks some. The data show 200,000 to 250,000 clones, with about 89% seen just once and about 1% held by the top ten. The CDR3 is 13 amino acids. V lost 5 bases and J 4 bases, leaving 9 bases between the germline ends. In germline, CDR1 is SGDLS, CDR2 YYNGEE. Sequencing was done on a sample of PBMCs. The source of this sequence is a woman aged 18-29 years in good health and CMV-seronegative. The rearrangement uses TRBV9 and TRBJ2-2; TRBD1 might be the D (6 bases). The CDR3 DNA is TGTGCCAGCAGTTTAGGGGGCACCGGGGAGCTGTTTTTT. Translated: CASSLGGTGELFF.